Below, 10 T cell receptor beta chains from the same sample are listed, as sequenced in a study of T cells in Graves' hyperthyroidism and ophthalmopathy (dated by TCRdb to the late 2010s). Receptor amplification or capture employed multiplex PCR. Sequencing was performed on an Illumina HiSeq 2000. The TCR beta CDR3 regions were amplified from the RNA transcripts. For the first round of RT-PCR on the TCR CDR3, the HTBI primer set was used together with the Qiagen OneStep RT-PCR kit. The public reads were reanalyzed by TCRdb: fastp trimming at Q25, MiXCR alignment, in-frame beta chains only. A single entry per CDR3 protein holds the most common genes and DNA from its merged rows. A total of approximately 200,000 distinct CDR3 sequences appear in this sample, around 17% of them only once. Over 35% of the sample is in the top ten clones. Sequenced sample: blood. The receptor set was obtained from a man aged 35-49 years with Graves' hyperthyroidism.

This clonotype has ten or more counts. The genes are TRBV28 and TRBJ2-1; 10 bases agree with TRBD2. CDR1 is MDHEN and CDR2 is SYDVKM in the germline V gene. The CDR3 consists of 18 residues. Trimming cost V 4 bases and J 5 bases; bases outside gene matches: 14. The CDR3 DNA reads as TGTGCCAGCAGTTCCATGCCCGGGGGGCTAGCGGGGGACAATGAGCAGTTCTTC. Translated, it gives CASSSMPGGLAGDNEQFF.

This clonotype was observed a few times. The chain carries TRBV20-1 and TRBJ2-3, with 12 bases lining up with TRBD2. The germline gives CDR1 DFQATT, CDR2 SNEGSKA (reference sequence). This CDR3 spans 17 amino acids. V gave up 0 bases and J gave up 1 base; unmatched junction bases: 5. The CDR3 DNA reads TGCAGTGCTAGAGATCCCTGGACTAGCGGGGGCACAGATACGCAGTATTTT. Protein product: CSARDPWTSGGTDTQYF.

This clonotype occurred many times. The rearrangement uses TRBV3-1 and TRBJ2-7; 8 bases are a match to TRBD2. The CDR3 length is 14 residues. The trim removed 1 base at V and 5 bases at J, leaving 4 bases unmatched. Germline CDR1 LGHDT, CDR2 YNNKEL (reference sequence). CDR3 region: CASSQVGLADEQYF. Here the CDR3 DNA reads TGTGCCAGCAGCCAAGTTGGACTAGCTGACGAGCAGTACTTC.

This clonotype was recorded at least ten times. The chain couples TRBV5-5 to TRBJ2-7; TRBD1 matches at 7 bases. The ends lost 5 bases at V and 5 bases at J; junction bases unmatched: 7. The germline V gene encodes CDR1 SGHKS and CDR2 YYEKEE (reference sequence). CDR3 size: 13 residues. CDR3 DNA sequence: TGTGCCAGCAGTCCGGACAGGTTCCACGAGCAGTACTTC. Encoded protein: CASSPDRFHEQYF.

The sample holds many counts of this clonotype. The rearrangement uses TRBV6-2 or TRBV6-3 and TRBJ1-5; D remains unclear. V was trimmed by 0 bases and J by 0 bases, leaving 9 bases between them. Germline lookup yields CDR1 MNHEY and CDR2 SVGEGT. This CDR3 spans 16 amino acids. CDR3 sequence (DNA): TGTGCCAGCAGTTACTCGGGCGGGAATAGCAATCAGCCCCAGCATTTT. Amino acid sequence: CASSYSGGNSNQPQHF.

The gene calls are TRBV7-2 and TRBJ2-7, with D perhaps matching TRBD2 (5 bases). Per the germline V gene, CDR1 is SGHTA and CDR2 is FQGNSA. This CDR3 is 14 amino acids long. V lost 3 bases and J 2 bases, leaving 11 bases between the germline ends. CDR3 sequence reads: CASSFYREAYEQYF. Here the CDR3 DNA reads TGTGCCAGCAGCTTCTACCGGGAAGCCTACGAGCAGTACTTC.

J is TRBJ1-2 and V is TRBV24-1, with no clear D. This CDR3 is 11 amino acids long. Trimming shortened V by 3 bases and J by 3 bases, and 1 base separated the two germline ends. The germline CDR1 and CDR2 sequences are KGHDR and SFDVKD. CDR3 sequence: CATSDDYGYTF. The CDR3 region has the DNA TGTGCCACCAGTGATGACTATGGCTACACCTTC.

This clonotype was observed at least ten times. The chain is built from TRBV10-1 and TRBJ2-5; 8 bases match TRBD1. This CDR3 has 14 residues. Germline-derived CDR1 and CDR2 are WNHNN and SYGVQD (reference sequence). Trimming cost V 5 bases and J 3 bases; bases outside gene matches: 5. In DNA, the CDR3 is TGCGCCAGCAGTCCAGGGGGCGCGAAAGAGACCCAGTACTTC. It yields the protein CASSPGGAKETQYF.

There are many counts of this clonotype. The CDR3 here is CASSLGTSGDTGELFF. CDR3 DNA sequence: TGTGCCAGCAGTTTAGGGACTAGCGGAGACACCGGGGAGCTGTTTTTT. This rearrangement joins TRBV28 to TRBJ2-2; 11 bases are shared with TRBD2. In germline, CDR1 is MDHEN, CDR2 SYDVKM. The length of the CDR3 is 16 residues. J was trimmed by 3 bases and V by 2 bases; bases with no gene match: 2.

This clonotype was picked up many times. The chain carries TRBV6-1 and TRBJ2-1, with TRBD1 as a possible D gene (6 bases). CDR3 length: 15 residues. Germline-derived CDR1 and CDR2 are MNHNS and SASEGT. The V end was cut by 2 bases, the J end by 10 bases, with 18 bases between. CDR3 coding DNA: TGTGCCAGCAGTGAATATTGGCTGGGGGCGAGGGAGCAGTTCTTC. Protein product: CASSEYWLGAREQFF.